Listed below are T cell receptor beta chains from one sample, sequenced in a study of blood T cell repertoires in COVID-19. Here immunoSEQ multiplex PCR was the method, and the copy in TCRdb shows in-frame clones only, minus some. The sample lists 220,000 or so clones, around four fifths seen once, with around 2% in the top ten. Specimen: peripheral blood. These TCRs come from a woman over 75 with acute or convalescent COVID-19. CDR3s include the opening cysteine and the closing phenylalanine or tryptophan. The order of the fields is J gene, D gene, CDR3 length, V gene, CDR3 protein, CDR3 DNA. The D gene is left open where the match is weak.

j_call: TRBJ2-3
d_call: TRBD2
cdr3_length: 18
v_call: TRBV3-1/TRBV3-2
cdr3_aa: CASSGRERGGLSTDTQYF
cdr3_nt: TGTGCCAGCAGCGGGCGAGAGCGGGGGGGCCTAAGCACAGATACGCAGTATTTT

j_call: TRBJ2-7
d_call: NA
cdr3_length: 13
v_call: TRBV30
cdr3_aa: CACPTLQGAKQYF
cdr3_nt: TGTGCCTGCCCCACCTTACAGGGTGCGAAGCAGTACTTC

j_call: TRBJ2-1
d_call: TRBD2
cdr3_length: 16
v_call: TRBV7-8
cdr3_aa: CASSLARPGLGGEQFF
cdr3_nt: TGTGCCAGCAGCTTAGCCCGACCGGGACTAGGGGGTGAGCAGTTCTTC

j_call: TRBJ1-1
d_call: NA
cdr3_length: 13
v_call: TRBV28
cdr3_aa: CASSLAGDTEAFF
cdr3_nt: TGTGCCAGCAGTTTGGCAGGGGATACTGAAGCTTTCTTT

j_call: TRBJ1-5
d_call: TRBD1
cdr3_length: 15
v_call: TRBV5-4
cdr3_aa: CASSRDRGINQPQHF
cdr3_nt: TGTGCCAGCAGCAGGGACAGGGGAATCAATCAGCCCCAGCATTTT

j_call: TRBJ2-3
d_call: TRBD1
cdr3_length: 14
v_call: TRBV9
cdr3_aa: CASSPGHRGDTQYF
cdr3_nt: TGTGCCAGCAGCCCGGGACACAGGGGAGATACGCAGTATTTT

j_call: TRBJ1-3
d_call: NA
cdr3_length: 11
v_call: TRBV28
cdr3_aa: CASSSTGRVFF
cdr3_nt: TGTGCCAGCAGTTCAACAGGGAGGGTCTTTTTT

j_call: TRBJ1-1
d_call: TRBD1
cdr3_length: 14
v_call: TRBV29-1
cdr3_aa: CSVNPTGANTEAFF
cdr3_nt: TGCAGCGTAAACCCGACAGGGGCTAACACTGAAGCTTTCTTT

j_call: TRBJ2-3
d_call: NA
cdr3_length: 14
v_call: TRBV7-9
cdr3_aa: CASSLGRGTDTQYF
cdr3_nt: TGTGCCAGCAGCTTGGGCAGGGGCACAGATACGCAGTATTTT

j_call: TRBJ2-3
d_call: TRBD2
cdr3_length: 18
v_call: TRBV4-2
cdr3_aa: CASSQDLPWTSGGYTQYF
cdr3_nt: TGTGCCAGCAGCCAAGATCTCCCTTGGACTAGCGGGGGCTATACGCAGTATTTT

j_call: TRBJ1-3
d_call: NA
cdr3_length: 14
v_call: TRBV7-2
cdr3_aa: CASSLPQNGNTIYF
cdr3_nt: TGTGCCAGCAGCTTGCCACAGAACGGAAACACCATATATTTT

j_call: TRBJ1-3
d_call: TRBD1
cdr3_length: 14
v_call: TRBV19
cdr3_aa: CASSKGASGNTIYF
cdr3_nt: TGTGCCAGTAGTAAGGGGGCCTCTGGAAACACCATATATTTT

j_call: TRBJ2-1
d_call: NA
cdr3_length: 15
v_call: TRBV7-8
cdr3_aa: CASSLLASTDNEQFF
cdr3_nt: TGTGCCAGCAGCTTACTAGCTAGCACCGACAATGAGCAGTTCTTC

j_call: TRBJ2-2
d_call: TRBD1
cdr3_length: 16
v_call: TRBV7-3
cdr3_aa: CASSPQGPGNTGELFF
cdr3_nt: TGTGCCAGCAGTCCACAGGGGCCAGGGAACACCGGGGAGCTGTTTTTT

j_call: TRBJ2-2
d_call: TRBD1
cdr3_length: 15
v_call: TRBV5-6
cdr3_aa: CASSLTGTGDGELFF
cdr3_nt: TGTGCCAGCAGCTTGACTGGGACAGGGGACGGGGAGCTGTTTTTT

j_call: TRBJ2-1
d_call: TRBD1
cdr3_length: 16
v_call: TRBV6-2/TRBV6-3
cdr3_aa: CASSRTGEGPYNEQFF
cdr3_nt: TGTGCCAGCAGTCGGACAGGGGAAGGCCCCTACAATGAGCAGTTCTTC

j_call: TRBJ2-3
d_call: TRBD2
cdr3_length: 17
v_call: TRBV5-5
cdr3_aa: CASSLAVSGGPTDTQYF
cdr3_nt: TGTGCCAGCAGCTTGGCCGTTAGCGGGGGACCCACAGATACGCAGTATTTT

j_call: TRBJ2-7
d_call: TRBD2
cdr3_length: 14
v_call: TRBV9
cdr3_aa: CASSAGLAVGEQYF
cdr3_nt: TGTGCCAGCAGCGCGGGGCTAGCGGTCGGAGAGCAGTACTTC